These T cell receptor beta chains were read from a single sample in a study of cytomegalovirus exposure and HLA in healthy donors. The protocol was immunoSEQ multiplex PCR, while the TCRdb copy is restricted to in-frame clones and leaves out a portion. The data hold approximately 140,000 clones, with roughly 77% observed a single time. What was sequenced was PBMCs. The receptors come from a woman in her thirties or forties in good health and CMV-seropositive. CDR3s include the opening cysteine and the closing phenylalanine or tryptophan. The D gene is left open where the match is weak. Some rows mark clone size as missing; the rest say once, few, many or name a class of expanded clone.

TRBJ1-5	-	TRBV27	TRBD1	CASSLGRGDQPQHF	TGTGCCAGCAGTTTAGGCAGGGGGGATCAGCCCCAGCATTTT
TRBJ1-1	-	TRBV28	TRBD1	CASSLGTVNTEAFF	TGTGCCAGCAGTTTAGGGACAGTAAACACTGAAGCTTTCTTT
TRBJ1-1	-	TRBV5-5	TRBD1	CASSSDRVQAFF	TGTGCCAGCAGCTCGGACAGGGTTCAAGCTTTCTTT
TRBJ1-1	-	TRBV7-8	TRBD1	CASRKDRGRSQVTEAFF	TGTGCCAGCAGAAAAGACAGGGGGCGATCCCAGGTCACTGAAGCTTTCTTT
TRBJ1-1	-	TRBV7-2	-	CASSLGLGTEAFF	TGTGCCAGCAGCTTAGGACTAGGAACTGAAGCTTTCTTT
TRBJ2-1	-	TRBV27	TRBD1	CASSTGQGYNEQFF	TGTGCCAGCAGTACGGGACAGGGTTACAATGAGCAGTTCTTC
TRBJ1-1	-	TRBV5-4	-	CASSLDWNTEAFF	TGTGCCAGCAGCTTGGACTGGAACACTGAAGCTTTCTTT
TRBJ2-5	-	TRBV5-1	TRBD2	CTSSPSGDQETQYF	TGCACCAGCAGCCCTAGCGGGGACCAAGAGACCCAGTACTTC
TRBJ2-1	-	TRBV5-4	TRBD2	CASSLAGGLRSEQFF	TGTGCCAGCAGCTTGGCGGGGGGGCTCAGGTCCGAGCAGTTCTTC
TRBJ1-2	-	TRBV19	TRBD1	CATATGLGYTF	TGTGCCACGGCGACAGGGCTTGGCTACACCTTC
TRBJ2-5	-	TRBV19	-	CASSIISGEETQYF	TGTGCCAGTAGTATAATCTCCGGGGAAGAGACCCAGTACTTC
TRBJ2-7	-	TRBV18	-	CASSPSQGLISEQYF	TGTGCCAGCTCACCATCTCAGGGCTTAATATCCGAGCAGTACTTC
TRBJ1-1	-	TRBV5-6	TRBD1	CASSFGTGQAFF	TGTGCCAGCAGTTTCGGGACAGGGCAAGCTTTCTTT
TRBJ1-2	-	TRBV27	-	CASSLSRAGAYGYTF	TGTGCCAGCAGTTTATCGCGGGCAGGAGCTTATGGCTACACCTTC
TRBJ1-5	-	TRBV27	-	CASPPPGPHPVRPQHF	TGTGCCAGCCCGCCCCCAGGCCCCCACCCCGTTCGGCCCCAGCATTTT
TRBJ1-5	-	TRBV15	-	CATSRPSQPQHF	TGTGCCACCAGCAGACCTTCTCAGCCCCAGCATTTT
TRBJ2-2	-	TRBV19	-	CASSRAGMNTGELFF	TGTGCCAGTAGTAGAGCGGGCATGAACACCGGGGAGCTGTTTTTT
TRBJ1-1	few	TRBV28	TRBD1	CASSLPGQGSPEAFF	TGTGCCAGCAGCCTCCCGGGACAGGGGTCCCCTGAAGCTTTCTTT
TRBJ2-5	-	TRBV28	TRBD1	CASSWDRRQETQYF	TGTGCCAGCAGTTGGGACAGGCGCCAAGAGACCCAGTACTTC
TRBJ2-2	-	TRBV6-5	TRBD2	CASSYSLAGYNGELFF	TGTGCCAGCAGTTACTCCCTAGCGGGATACAACGGGGAGCTGTTTTTT
TRBJ1-2	-	TRBV5-6	-	CASSFTGLLSGYTF	TGTGCCAGCAGCTTTACAGGGCTCCTAAGCGGCTACACCTTC
TRBJ2-1	-	TRBV18	TRBD1	CASSQLPGQSKGEQFF	TGTGCCAGCTCCCAACTCCCGGGACAGAGCAAGGGTGAGCAGTTCTTC
TRBJ1-5	-	TRBV6-5	-	CASSSTAGGGNQPQHF	TGTGCCAGCAGTTCCACTGCGGGGGGGGGCAATCAGCCCCAGCATTTT
TRBJ2-1	-	TRBV21-1	-	CASRRNGRSDYSYNEQFF	TGTGCCAGCAGACGAAACGGGCGCTCTGACTACTCCTACAATGAGCAGTTCTTC
TRBJ2-7	once	TRBV10-3	-	CAISLGAGAVEQYF	TGTGCCATCAGCCTGGGGGCCGGAGCAGTCGAGCAGTACTTC
TRBJ2-3	-	TRBV5-1	-	CASSPSGGFRGDTQYF	TGCGCCAGCAGCCCCAGTGGCGGTTTTAGGGGAGATACGCAGTATTTT
TRBJ2-6	-	TRBV6-1	-	CASTRAGSGANVLTF	TGTGCCAGTACGAGGGCGGGGTCTGGGGCCAACGTCCTGACTTTC
TRBJ2-1	-	TRBV11-2	-	CASSLDRGKQFF	TGTGCCAGCAGCTTAGATCGGGGGAAGCAGTTCTTC
TRBJ2-1	-	TRBV5-1	-	CASRRVGDANEQFF	TGCGCCAGCAGGAGGGTGGGAGATGCCAATGAGCAGTTCTTC
TRBJ2-1	-	TRBV7-3	TRBD2	CASSLTPIGGGGAFDEQFF	TGTGCCAGCAGCTTAACCCCGATTGGAGGCGGGGGGGCTTTTGATGAGCAGTTCTTC
TRBJ2-3	-	TRBV11-3	-	CASARRGDTQYF	TGTGCCAGCGCCAGGAGGGGAGATACGCAGTATTTT
TRBJ2-3	once	TRBV6-1	-	CASSEGYRDYDTQYF	TGTGCCAGCAGTGAAGGGTACAGGGATTATGATACGCAGTATTTT
TRBJ1-1	-	TRBV5-4	-	CASRSGNTEAFF	TGTGCCAGCAGATCAGGGAACACTGAAGCTTTCTTT
TRBJ2-4	-	TRBV2	TRBD1	CASSGTGGFKNIQYF	TGTGCCAGCAGCGGGACAGGGGGCTTCAAAAACATTCAGTACTTC
TRBJ2-5	-	TRBV7-3	TRBD2	CASSVTSGGASFRETQYF	TGTGCCAGCAGCGTCACTAGCGGGGGGGCCTCTTTTCGGGAGACCCAGTACTTC